Presented here are 9 T cell receptor beta chains from one specimen sequenced in a study of shared clonotypes between healthy human individuals. The table came from immunoSEQ multiplex PCR; TCRdb's copy has only in-frame clones and leaves some out. The sample records about 730,000 clones, approximately 77% being singletons. The sequencing input was memory CD4+ T cells sorted from blood. Subset indicated: CD45RA-negative fraction. These receptors all stem from a woman in her 30s in good health.

This clone was seen only a few times. The chain links TRBV2 to TRBJ1-2; the match to TRBD1 covers 7 bases. Germline V lookup: CDR1 SNHLY, CDR2 FYNNEI. The CDR3 length is 15 residues. Germline trimming cut 5 bases from V and 6 bases from J; bases unmatched to any gene: 12. The DNA for the CDR3 is TGTGCCAGCAGTCCAAGGGGGACAGAGGTCGATGGCTACACCTTC. This encodes CASSPRGTEVDGYTF. Full variable domain (outside the CDR3, taken from reference TRBV2 and TRBJ1-2): EPEVTQTPSHQVTQMGQEVILRCVPISNHLYFYWYRQILGQKVEFLVSFYNNEISEKSEIFDDQFSVERPDGSNFTLKIRSTKLEDSAMYFCASSPRGTEVDGYTFGSGTRLTVV.

The chain has TRBV5-1 and TRBJ2-7, with unresolved D. This CDR3 has 11 residues. CDR1 is SGHRS, CDR2 YFSETQ, per germline. V lost 0 bases to trimming and J lost 6 bases, with 4 bases between them. CDR3 sequence reads: CASSLDAEQYF. Written as DNA, the CDR3 is TGCGCCAGCAGCTTGGATGCCGAGCAGTACTTC. Full variable domain (rest looked up from reference TRBV5-1 and TRBJ2-7): KAGVTQTPRYLIKTRGQQVTLSCSPISGHRSVSWYQQTPGQGLQFLFEYFSETQRNKGNFPGRFSGRQFSNSRSEMNVSTLELGDSALYLCASSLDAEQYFGPGTRLTVT.

This clone was seen just once. The chain joins TRBV5-4 to TRBJ2-5; either TRBD1 or TRBD2 may supply D (5 bases each). Germline V gene data show CDR1 as SGHNT and CDR2 as YYREEE (reference sequence). The V end was cut by 2 bases, the J end by 3 bases, with 8 bases between. The CDR3 extends over 13 amino acids. The CDR3 sequence: CASSLVGEETQYF. Written as DNA, the CDR3 is TGTGCCAGCAGCTTAGTGGGGGAAGAGACCCAGTACTTC.

This sequence joins TRBV7-2 and TRBJ2-3; D not resolved. V was clipped by 7 bases and J by 4 bases, with 15 bases between them. This CDR3 is 14 amino acids long. Per germline, CDR1 SGHTA and CDR2 FQGNSA. CDR3 region: CASTRVGSADTQYF. The CDR3, as DNA: TGTGCCAGCACCCGAGTTGGGTCGGCAGATACGCAGTATTTT.

This chain joins TRBV11-2 and TRBJ2-7, with 7 bases that match TRBD2. From germline, CDR1 is SGHAT and CDR2 FQNNGV. The length of the CDR3 is 15 residues. V was clipped by 7 bases and J by 6 bases; unmatched bases: 15. CDR3 bases: TGTGCCAGCATTACCCCTGGGGAGGGCCGGGTCGAGCAGTACTTC. Protein product: CASITPGEGRVEQYF.

This chain joins TRBV7-6 and TRBJ2-7; unclear D gene. This CDR3 is 13 amino acids long. CDR1 and CDR2 (germline): SGHVS, FNYEAQ. The V end lost 0 bases, the J end lost 3 bases, and 6 bases lay between the germline ends. This CDR3 is CASSLAADYEQYF. The CDR3 coding sequence is TGTGCCAGCAGCTTAGCAGCCGACTACGAGCAGTACTTC.

This clone was counted a few times. The gene calls are TRBV7-3 and TRBJ2-3; 7 positions match TRBD2. The CDR3 runs 15 residues. CDR1 is SGHTA, CDR2 FQGTGA, per germline. V lost 4 bases and J lost 3; bases outside the gene matches: 7. Here the CDR3 reads CASSSQFSGTDTQYF. The CDR3 coding sequence is TGTGCCAGCAGCTCCCAATTTAGCGGGACAGATACGCAGTATTTT.

The rearrangement uses TRBV28 and TRBJ2-3; possible D gene TRBD2, 6 bases. Trimming took off 7 bases at V and 3 bases at J, with 14 bases between the two ends. The CDR3 sequence is 14 residues long. Germline V gene lookup returns CDR1 MDHEN and CDR2 SYDVKM. Here the CDR3 reads CASKWTGGTDTQYF. The CDR3, as DNA: TGTGCCAGCAAATGGACTGGAGGGACAGATACGCAGTATTTT.

This sequence joins TRBV28 and TRBJ2-6; D unresolved. The CDR3 contains 14 residues. The V and J ends lost 6 bases and 1 base respectively, with 7 bases between them. Germline V gene data show CDR1 as MDHEN and CDR2 as SYDVKM. CDR3 loop: CASSDSSGANVLTF. In nucleotides, the CDR3 is TGTGCCAGCAGCGACTCTTCTGGGGCCAACGTCCTGACTTTC.